The 16 T cell receptor beta chains listed next were all sequenced from one sample in a study of graft-versus-host responses after intestinal transplantation. TCRdb's copy holds only in-frame clones and misses some; the assay was immunoSEQ multiplex PCR. The table shows 15,000 to 20,000 clones, with 70% to 90% occurring only once. Specimen: bone marrow, collected nearly 130 days after intestinal transplantation. The receptors here all came from a human patient who received an intestinal transplant, so some T cells may come from the graft donor.

This clone has a single count. This chain links TRBV4-1 with TRBJ2-3; TRBD2 agrees at 11 bases. The CDR3 has 15 amino acids. J lost 3 bases, V lost 5 bases, and 4 bases had no gene match. The germline V gene has CDR1 MGHRA and CDR2 YSYEKL. The CDR3 nucleotides read TGCGCCAGCAGCTATACTAGCGGGAGAACAGATACGCAGTATTTT. It encodes CASSYTSGRTDTQYF.

This clone was observed a single time. This rearrangement joins TRBV11-2 to TRBJ2-7; TRBD2 matches 7 bases. The length of the CDR3 is 16 residues. V dropped 4 bases and J dropped 6; count of bases not matched to a gene: 15. Germline V gives CDR1 SGHAT, CDR2 FQNNGV. CDR3 bases: TGTGCCAGCAGCTACCCCTACAGCGGGACCCCCCTCGAGCAGTACTTC. Translating it yields CASSYPYSGTPLEQYF.

The rearrangement uses TRBV6-6 and TRBJ2-2; the match to TRBD2 covers 7 bases. Losses at the gene ends were 0 bases for V and 5 bases for J; bases not matched to a gene: 0. The CDR3 is 14 residues long. Germline-derived CDR1 and CDR2 are MNHNY and SVGAGI (reference sequence). The CDR3 spells CASSYSGGTGELFF. In DNA, the CDR3 is TGTGCCAGCAGTTACTCGGGGGGGACCGGGGAGCTGTTTTTT.

V and J are TRBV28 and TRBJ2-7; TRBD1 agrees at 7 bases. This CDR3 is 13 amino acids long. V lost 6 bases, J lost 4 bases, and 6 bases stayed unmatched. Germline V lookup: CDR1 MDHEN, CDR2 SYDVKM. The CDR3 coding sequence is TGTGCCAGCAGAAGGACAGGCGGGTACGAGCAGTACTTC. Its translation: CASRRTGGYEQYF.

In DNA, the CDR3 is TGTGCCAGCAGTTTGGCCCCTCTAACCACAGGGCAAGAGCAGTTCTTC. Its translation: CASSLAPLTTGQEQFF. The V and J genes are TRBV28 and TRBJ2-1; D may be TRBD1 (6 bases). CDR1 is MDHEN, CDR2 SYDVKM, per germline. Trimming took off 3 bases at V and 10 bases at J, with 22 bases between the two ends. This CDR3 spans 16 amino acids.

This chain uses TRBV27 with TRBJ1-1, with 7 nucleotides matching TRBD1. From germline, CDR1 is MNHEY and CDR2 SMNVEV (reference sequence). The length of the CDR3 is 14 residues. J was trimmed by 2 bases and V by 5 bases; bases with no gene match: 5. The CDR3 DNA reads as TGTGCCAGCAGTGGGACAGCGTTTAACACTGAAGCTTTCTTT. Translating gives CASSGTAFNTEAFF.

This chain links TRBV18 with TRBJ2-7; 8 bases are a match to TRBD1. V shed 5 bases, J shed 5 bases, and the junction held 5 bases outside the gene matches. This CDR3 comprises 13 residues. CDR1 is KGHSH, CDR2 LQKENI, per germline. DNA for the CDR3: TGTGCCAGCTCATTGACAGGGGAGAACGAGCAGTACTTC. Residues: CASSLTGENEQYF.

The chain recombines TRBV14 with TRBJ1-4, with 9 bases identical to TRBD1. In germline, CDR1 is SGHDN, CDR2 FVKESK. Trimming took 4 bases from V and 4 from J; bases not matched to a gene: 10. This CDR3 is built from 17 residues. The CDR3 sequence: CASSPGQGRGVNEKLFF. The CDR3 bases are TGTGCCAGCAGCCCCGGACAGGGGCGGGGGGTTAATGAAAAACTGTTTTTT.

The CDR3 DNA sequence: TGTGCCACCAGCAGAGGACAGCTCTCTGGGGCTACGCAGTATTTT. Its translation is CATSRGQLSGATQYF. The chain couples TRBV15 to TRBJ2-3; TRBD1 might be the D (5 bases). V shed 1 base and J shed 8 bases, with 16 bases lying between them. There are 15 residues in the CDR3. Germline assignment: CDR1 LNHNV and CDR2 YYDKDF (reference sequence).

The chain links TRBV7-8 to TRBJ1-4; no firm D call. Germline CDR1 SGHVS, CDR2 FQNEAQ. Between the trimmed V and J ends, which lost 5 bases and 5 bases, there was a span of 15 bases. The CDR3 has 15 residues. Here the CDR3 reads CASSRNVPRNEKLFF. CDR3 bases: TGTGCCAGCAGCCGCAATGTTCCGAGAAATGAAAAACTGTTTTTT.

This chain joins TRBV28 and TRBJ1-3; TRBD1 might be the D (6 bases). Trimming took off 6 bases at V and 3 bases at J, with 18 bases between the two ends. In germline, CDR1 is MDHEN, CDR2 SYDVKM. There are 16 residues in the CDR3. CDR3 sequence reads: CASRRTGAMGGNTIYF. CDR3 sequence (DNA): TGTGCCAGCAGAAGAACGGGGGCGATGGGTGGAAACACCATATATTTT.

The rearrangement links TRBV9 to TRBJ2-5, with 8 nucleotides matching TRBD2. CDR1 is SGDLS and CDR2 is YYNGEE in the germline V gene. CDR3 length: 14 amino acids. The J segment lost 6 bases and the V segment lost 3 bases, leaving 7 bases of the junction unmatched. CDR3 DNA: TGTGCCAGCAGCGAGCGAGCGGGAGACAAGACCCAGTACTTC. This translates into CASSERAGDKTQYF.

J is TRBJ2-7 and V is TRBV4-1; possible D gene TRBD2, 5 bases. This CDR3 comprises 15 residues. Trimming stripped 3 bases from V and 2 bases from J, with 14 bases between. Germline V gene lookup returns CDR1 MGHRA and CDR2 YSYEKL. As DNA, the CDR3 is TGCGCCAGCAGCCAGGTCGGCGGGTCGGCCTACGAGCAGTACTTC. This gives the protein CASSQVGGSAYEQYF.

There are a few counts of this clone. The chain recombines TRBV4-2 with TRBJ1-5, with D possibly matching TRBD1 (6 bases). Germline V gene data show CDR1 as LGHNA and CDR2 as YNFKEQ. Trimming stripped 3 bases from V and 3 bases from J, with 27 bases between. The CDR3 is made up of 20 amino acids. The CDR3 DNA reads as TGTGCCAGCAGCCACCTGACCTCGGGGGGGCGACAGTTCTACAATCAGCCCCAGCATTTT. The encoded protein is CASSHLTSGGRQFYNQPQHF.

The V call is TRBV7-9, the J call TRBJ1-2, with 7 bases fitting TRBD1. The germline CDR1 and CDR2 sequences are SEHNR and FQNEAQ (reference sequence). V was clipped by 5 bases and J by 3 bases; unmatched bases: 9. The CDR3 consists of 15 residues. The CDR3 nucleotides read TGTGCCAGCAGCCACGGACGGACAGGAGACTATGGCTACACCTTC. It translates to CASSHGRTGDYGYTF.

The rearrangement joins TRBV11-2 to TRBJ2-3; D is unresolved. Per germline, CDR1 SGHAT and CDR2 FQNNGV. This CDR3 is built from 14 residues. V was cut by 1 base and J by 2 bases, with 7 bases left in between. The CDR3 sequence: CASSLGVYTDTQYF. CDR3 sequence (DNA): TGTGCCAGCAGCTTAGGGGTCTACACAGATACGCAGTATTTT.